This TCR beta chain is drawn from a study of regulatory T cells in long-lasting Graves disease (dated by TCRdb to the early 2020s). In the study overall: Persistent Graves' disease was defined as persistently positive TSH receptor autoantibodies together with antithyroid drug treatment for over 5 years. Persistent Graves' disease patients were compared with newly diagnosed Graves' disease patients by peripheral blood TCR sequencing and RNA sequencing. The study was registered as a clinical trial and conducted in China. A total of roughly 35 samples underwent TCR sequencing: some 13 from persistent and roughly 20 from newly diagnosed Graves' disease patients. On average, persistent Graves' disease patients in the clinical cohort had been on antithyroid drugs for roughly 11 years.

Broader findings and caveats from the paper: Compared with newly diagnosed patients, patients with persistent Graves' disease had lower TCR Shannon entropy and fewer highly expanded clones, which suggests clonal expansion. As a limitation, the authors acknowledged that the small sample size may reduce accuracy. TRBV28, TRBJ1-2 and TRBJ2-5 were preferentially used in persistent disease, while TRBV20-1 and TRBJ2-1 were favored in newly diagnosed disease. Because the primary lesion, thyroid tissue, could not be accessed, the study looked at peripheral blood alone. Only the TCR beta chain was sequenced and analyzed. More public clonotypes were shared among persistent patients (around 2,600) than among newly diagnosed patients (roughly 1,000).

Libraries came from multiplex PCR. This sample was sequenced with an Illumina HiSeq 4000. To build TCR beta libraries, CDR3 regions were amplified by Arm-PCR using iRepertoire HTBI primers. Gel purification was performed on PCR products prior to sequencing. In the source study's methods: A total of fewer than 70 TRBV and 14 TRBJ segments were identified across samples and were used for gene usage analysis of CDR3 amino acid clonotypes. COPE and FqMerger were used to merge the filtered high-quality paired reads into contigs. Contigs were aligned with BLAST to IMGT TRBV, TRBD and TRBJ reference genes, and CDR3 was defined per IMGT. Any clonotype with a frequency above 0.1% was classified as a highly expanded clone. Shannon entropy was used to measure repertoire diversity, and the Gini coefficient was used to measure V-J evenness. A clonotype was considered public if more than one individual shared it. TCRdb cleaned the public reads at Q25 with fastp, built clones with MiXCR and kept in-frame beta chains. Each record represents a unique CDR3 protein, reported with the most common genes and DNA among its rows. The V and J calls, along with clone size, are taken from TCRdb and not from the paper's own processing. This sample lists roughly 450,000 distinct CDR3 sequences; around a fifth were detected once. The ten largest clones take up around 13% of the sample.

This clonotype showed up just a few times. Its antigen is currently not known. The input lacks base qualities; no much larger clone sits a single base away. According to the study, the label for this sample's time point signals: persistent/refractory GD, antithyroid drugs over 5 years with positive TRAb. For both TCR sequencing and RNA sequencing, RNA was extracted from PBMCs in TRIzol. Graves' disease was diagnosed according to American Thyroid Association guidelines. Patients were recruited from an endocrinology department in Xi'an, China. Each patient gave approximately 10 milliliters of peripheral blood, collected in an EDTA anticoagulant tube. Ficoll Paque Plus density gradient separation was used to isolate PBMCs, and no additional T cell sorting was done. An Agilent 2100 Bioanalyzer and agarose gel were used to check RNA quality, while a NanoDrop 2000 measured RNA concentration. V is trimmed back by 3 bases and J by 8 bases, and the junction contains 8 bases that no gene match accounts for. CDR1 SGDLS and CDR2 YYNGEE are derived from the germline V gene. The CDR3 contains 14 residues, cysteine and phenylalanine counted. This entry keeps only the CDR3 DNA: 42 bases, framed from base 1.

This TCR was recovered from a female donor with Graves disease. This material consisted of peripheral blood mononuclear cells (PBMCs), taken when the disease was refractory, from a patient treated with antithyroid drugs. The rearranged segments are TRBV9 and TRBJ2-7; 10 bases in between match TRBD1. CDR3 sequence: CASSEGTGALQQYF. Read as DNA, the sequence is TGTGCCAGCAGCGAAGGGACAGGGGCCCTTCAGCAGTACTTC.